Sequencing of this TCR beta chain was carried out in a study of blood T cell repertoires in COVID-19. Sequencing was performed with immunoSEQ multiplex PCR; in TCRdb, only in-frame clones are kept and a portion is missing. The sample holds nearly 400,000 clones; roughly 91% are singletons and the top ten take 1.5% to 2%. CDR1 and CDR2 from the germline V gene are MDHEN and SYDVKM. The CDR3 is 18 residues long. The rearrangement uses TRBV28 and TRBJ1-5, with D possibly matching TRBD1 (5 bases). This receptor was taken from a woman aged 25-40 years who had recovered from COVID-19. Sequenced: PBMCs or T cells enriched from blood (not recorded which). The CDR3 sequence is CASRVWAAGLMSNQPQHF. The CDR3 region has the DNA TGTGCAAGTCGCGTCTGGGCGGCGGGGCTTATGAGCAATCAGCCCCAGCATTTT.